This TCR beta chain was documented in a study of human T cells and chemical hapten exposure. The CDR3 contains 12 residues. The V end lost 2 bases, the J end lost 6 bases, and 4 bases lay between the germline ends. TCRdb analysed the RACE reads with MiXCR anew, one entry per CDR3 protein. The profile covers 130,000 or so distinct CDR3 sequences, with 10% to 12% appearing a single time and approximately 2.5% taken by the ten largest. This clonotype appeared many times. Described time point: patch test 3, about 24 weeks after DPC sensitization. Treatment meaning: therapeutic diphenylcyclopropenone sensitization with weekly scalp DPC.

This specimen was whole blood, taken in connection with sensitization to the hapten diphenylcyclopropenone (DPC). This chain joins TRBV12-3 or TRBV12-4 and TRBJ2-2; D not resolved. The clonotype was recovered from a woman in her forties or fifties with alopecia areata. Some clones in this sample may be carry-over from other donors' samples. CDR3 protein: CASSLSSGELFF. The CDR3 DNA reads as TGTGCCAGCAGTTTATCGTCCGGGGAGCTGTTTTTT.